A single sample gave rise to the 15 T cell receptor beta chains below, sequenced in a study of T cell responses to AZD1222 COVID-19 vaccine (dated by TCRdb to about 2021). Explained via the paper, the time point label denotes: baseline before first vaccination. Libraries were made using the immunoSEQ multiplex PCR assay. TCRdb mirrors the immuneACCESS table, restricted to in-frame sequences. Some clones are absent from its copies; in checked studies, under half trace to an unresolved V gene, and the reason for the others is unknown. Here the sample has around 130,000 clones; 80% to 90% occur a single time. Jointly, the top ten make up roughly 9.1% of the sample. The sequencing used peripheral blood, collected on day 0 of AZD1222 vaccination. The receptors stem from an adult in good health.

For the CDR3, the DNA is TGTGCTAGTGTCAAGGGGACAGGCTACAATGAGCAGTTCTTC. Translating it yields CASVKGTGYNEQFF. The chain recombines TRBV12-5 with TRBJ2-1; 8 nucleotides line up with TRBD1. The CDR3 is 14 amino acids. J lost 3 bases, V lost 7 bases, and 5 bases had no gene match. Per germline, CDR1 LGHNT and CDR2 FRNRAP.

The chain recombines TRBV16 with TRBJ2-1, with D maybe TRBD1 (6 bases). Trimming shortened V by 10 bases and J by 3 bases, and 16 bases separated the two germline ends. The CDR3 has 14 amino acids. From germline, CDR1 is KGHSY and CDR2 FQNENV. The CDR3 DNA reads TGTGCCACTTCGAAGACAGGTAACTACAATGAGCAGTTCTTC. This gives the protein CATSKTGNYNEQFF. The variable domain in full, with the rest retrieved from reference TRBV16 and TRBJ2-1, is GEEVAQTPKHLVRGEGQKAKLYCAPIKGHSYVFWYQQVLKNEFKFLISFQNENVFDETGMPKERFSAKCLPNSPCSLEIQATKLEDSAVYFCATSKTGNYNEQFFGPGTRLTVL.

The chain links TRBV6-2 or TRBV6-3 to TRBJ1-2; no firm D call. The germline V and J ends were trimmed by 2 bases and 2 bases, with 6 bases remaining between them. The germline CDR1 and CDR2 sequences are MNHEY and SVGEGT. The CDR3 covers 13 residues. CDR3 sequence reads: CASSYGDNYGYTF. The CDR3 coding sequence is TGTGCCAGCAGTTACGGCGACAACTATGGCTACACCTTC.

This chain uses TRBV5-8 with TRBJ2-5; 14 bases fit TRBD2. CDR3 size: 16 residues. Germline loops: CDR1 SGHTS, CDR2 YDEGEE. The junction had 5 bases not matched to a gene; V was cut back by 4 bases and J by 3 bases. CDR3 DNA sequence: TGTGCCAGCAGCCGGGGACTAGCGGGGGTTAAAGAGACCCAGTACTTC. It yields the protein CASSRGLAGVKETQYF.

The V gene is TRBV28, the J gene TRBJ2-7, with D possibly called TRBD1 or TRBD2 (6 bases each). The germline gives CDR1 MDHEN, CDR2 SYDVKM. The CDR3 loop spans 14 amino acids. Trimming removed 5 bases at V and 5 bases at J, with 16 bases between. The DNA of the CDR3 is TGTGCCAGCAGTGGCCCGGGGGCCGGTGACGAGCAGTACTTC. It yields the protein CASSGPGAGDEQYF. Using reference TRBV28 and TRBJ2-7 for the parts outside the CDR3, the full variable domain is DVKVTQSSRYLVKRTGEKVFLECVQDMDHENMFWYRQDPGLGLRLIYFSYDVKMKEKGDIPEGYSVSREKKERFSLILESASTNQTSMYLCASSGPGAGDEQYFGPGTRLTVT.

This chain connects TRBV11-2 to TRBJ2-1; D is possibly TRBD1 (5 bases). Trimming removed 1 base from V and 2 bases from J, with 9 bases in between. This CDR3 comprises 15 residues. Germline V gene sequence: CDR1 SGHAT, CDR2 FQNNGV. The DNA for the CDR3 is TGTGCCAGCAGCTTAGCAAGGGGAACCTACAATGAGCAGTTCTTC. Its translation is CASSLARGTYNEQFF.

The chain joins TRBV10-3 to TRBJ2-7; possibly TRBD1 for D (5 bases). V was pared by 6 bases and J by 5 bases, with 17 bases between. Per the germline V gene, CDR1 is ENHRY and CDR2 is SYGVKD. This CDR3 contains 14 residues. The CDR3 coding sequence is TGTGCCATCAGGGAGCAGGGTGGGGTACACGAGCAGTACTTC. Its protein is CAIREQGGVHEQYF.

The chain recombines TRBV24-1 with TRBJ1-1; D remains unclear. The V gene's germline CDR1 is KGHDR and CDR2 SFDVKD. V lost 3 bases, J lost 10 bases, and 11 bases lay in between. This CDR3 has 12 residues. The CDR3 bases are TGTGCCACCAGTGATACGACCGCAGTAGCTTTCTTT. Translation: CATSDTTAVAFF.

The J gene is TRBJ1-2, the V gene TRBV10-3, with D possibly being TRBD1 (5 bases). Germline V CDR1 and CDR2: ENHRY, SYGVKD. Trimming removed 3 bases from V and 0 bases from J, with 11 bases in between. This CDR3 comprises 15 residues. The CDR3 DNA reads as TGTGCCATCAGTGATATCGGGGCCTCTAACTATGGCTACACCTTC. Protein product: CAISDIGASNYGYTF.

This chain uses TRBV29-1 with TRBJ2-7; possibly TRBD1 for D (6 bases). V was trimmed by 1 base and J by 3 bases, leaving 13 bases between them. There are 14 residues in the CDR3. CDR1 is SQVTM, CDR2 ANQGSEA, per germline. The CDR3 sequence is CSVEVSGDIYEQYF. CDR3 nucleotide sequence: TGCAGCGTTGAAGTGTCCGGGGACATCTACGAGCAGTACTTC.

In DNA, the CDR3 is TGTGCCAGCAGCCCAACGGGACAGTTTAATGAAAAACTGTTTTTT. This codes for CASSPTGQFNEKLFF. This sequence joins TRBV11-2 and TRBJ1-4; 7 bases are a match to TRBD1. CDR1 and CDR2 from the germline V gene are SGHAT and FQNNGV. The ends lost 5 bases at V and 4 bases at J; junction bases unmatched: 7. The CDR3 sequence is 15 residues long.

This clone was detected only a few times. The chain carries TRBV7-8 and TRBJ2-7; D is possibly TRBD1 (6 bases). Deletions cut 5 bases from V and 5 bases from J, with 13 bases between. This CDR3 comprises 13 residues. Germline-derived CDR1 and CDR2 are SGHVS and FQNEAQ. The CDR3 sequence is CASSPGVWDEQYF. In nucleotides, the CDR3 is TGTGCCAGCAGCCCAGGGGTCTGGGACGAGCAGTACTTC.

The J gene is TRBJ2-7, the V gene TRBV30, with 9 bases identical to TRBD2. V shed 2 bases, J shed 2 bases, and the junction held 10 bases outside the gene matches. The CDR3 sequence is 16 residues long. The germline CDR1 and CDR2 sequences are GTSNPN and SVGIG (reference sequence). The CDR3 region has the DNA TGTGCCTGGAGTTCCCCTCTTAGCGGGAGTCCCTACGAGCAGTACTTC. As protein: CAWSSPLSGSPYEQYF. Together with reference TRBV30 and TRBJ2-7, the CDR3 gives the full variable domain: SQTIHQWPATLVQPVGSPLSLECTVEGTSNPNLYWYRQAAGRGLQLLFYSVGIGQISSEVPQNLSASRPQDRQFILSSKKLLLSDSGFYLCAWSSPLSGSPYEQYFGPGTRLTVT.

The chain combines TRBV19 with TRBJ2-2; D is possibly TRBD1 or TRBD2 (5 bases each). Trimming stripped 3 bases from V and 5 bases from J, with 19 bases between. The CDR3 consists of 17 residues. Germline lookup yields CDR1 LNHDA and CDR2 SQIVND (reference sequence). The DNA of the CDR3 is TGTGCCAGTAGTATGGGGGACCCAGGGTACGGGACCGGGGAGCTGTTTTTT. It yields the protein CASSMGDPGYGTGELFF.

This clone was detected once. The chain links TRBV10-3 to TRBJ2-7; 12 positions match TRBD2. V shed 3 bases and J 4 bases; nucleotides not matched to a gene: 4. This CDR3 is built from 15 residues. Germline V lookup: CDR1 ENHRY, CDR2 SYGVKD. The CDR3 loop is CAISDPSGGAYEQYF. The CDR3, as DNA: TGTGCCATCAGTGACCCTAGCGGGGGGGCGTACGAGCAGTACTTC.